One sample yielded the 13 T cell receptor beta chains listed below, sequenced in a study of T cells in Graves' hyperthyroidism and ophthalmopathy. Using RNA transcripts as the source, TCR beta CDR3 regions were amplified. First-round RT-PCR targeting the TCR CDR3 was performed with the HTBI primer set. TCRdb reprocessed the multiplex PCR reads via MiXCR and lists one record per CDR3 protein. The sample yields about 420,000 distinct CDR3 sequences, about an eighth seen once. Material: blood. The receptors derive from a woman between 18 and 30 years old with Graves' hyperthyroidism.

Only a few counts were recorded for this clonotype. The J gene is TRBJ2-7, the V gene TRBV5-5, with D possibly TRBD2 on 6 matching bases. V shed 4 bases and J shed 3 bases, with 14 bases lying between them. The CDR3 is 14 amino acids. Germline V lookup: CDR1 SGHKS, CDR2 YYEKEE (reference sequence). The CDR3 loop reads CASSRETANYEQYF. CDR3 coding DNA: TGTGCCAGCAGCCGGGAGACAGCGAACTACGAGCAGTACTTC.

As for this clonotype: Since a much larger clone is just one base distant, this may be a read error. The chain combines TRBV14 with TRBJ2-3, with D unresolved. Germline-derived CDR1 and CDR2 are SGHDN and FVKESK. V lost 0 bases and J lost 5, with 6 bases in between. The CDR3 extends over 13 amino acids. Here the CDR3 reads CASSQDLGDTQYF. CDR3 nucleotides: TGTGCCAGCAGCCAAGATTTGGGAGATACGCAGTATTTT.

This clonotype was observed many times. The V and J genes are TRBV2 and TRBJ1-5; unclear D gene. Trimming cost V 5 bases and J 1 base, with 6 bases left between them. CDR1 is SNHLY and CDR2 is FYNNEI in the germline V gene. This CDR3 comprises 13 residues. The DNA for the CDR3 is TGTGCCAGCAGTTCTGAAAGCAATCAGCCCCAGCATTTT. Translated: CASSSESNQPQHF. The whole variable domain, filled in from reference TRBV2 and TRBJ1-5, reads EPEVTQTPSHQVTQMGQEVILRCVPISNHLYFYWYRQILGQKVEFLVSFYNNEISEKSEIFDDQFSVERPDGSNFTLKIRSTKLEDSAMYFCASSSESNQPQHFGDGTRLSIL.

This clonotype came up many times. V is TRBV7-9 and J is TRBJ1-1; D is perhaps TRBD1 (6 bases). The V gene's germline CDR1 is SEHNR and CDR2 FQNEAQ (reference sequence). V shed 5 bases and J shed 1 base, with 14 bases lying between them. This CDR3 contains 15 residues. CDR3 residues: CASSPGGGGNTEAFF. As DNA, the CDR3 is TGTGCCAGCAGCCCCGGTGGAGGGGGGAACACTGAAGCTTTCTTT.

This clonotype was found once. The chain couples TRBV6-1 to TRBJ1-2, with D maybe TRBD1 (5 bases). This CDR3 region has 12 residues. Trimming took 6 bases from V and 7 from J, leaving 12 bases between them. Germline assignment: CDR1 MNHNS and CDR2 SASEGT. CDR3 sequence reads: CASSPQGTGYTF. CDR3 DNA sequence: TGTGCCAGCAGCCCCCAGGGAACTGGCTACACCTTC.

This clonotype came up a few times. The rearrangement links TRBV9 to TRBJ2-1, with 9 bases fitting TRBD2. This CDR3 contains 16 residues. Germline V gives CDR1 SGDLS, CDR2 YYNGEE. The J segment lost 6 bases and the V segment lost 0 bases, leaving 7 bases of the junction unmatched. The CDR3 loop is CASSVVGSGGTNEQFF. Written as DNA, the CDR3 is TGTGCCAGCAGCGTAGTTGGTAGCGGGGGTACCAATGAGCAGTTCTTC.

V usage is TRBV29-1 and J usage is TRBJ1-1; the D is unclear. Germline lookup yields CDR1 SQVTM and CDR2 ANQGSEA. This CDR3 has 13 residues. Trimming left V 3 bases short and J 2 bases short, with 10 bases between. Written as DNA, the CDR3 is TGCAGCGTTGATGGGAGGTTAAACACTGAAGCTTTCTTT. Its translation: CSVDGRLNTEAFF.

J is TRBJ1-2 and V is TRBV4-1; a possible D gene is TRBD1 (6 bases). V was cut by 3 bases and J by 7 bases, with 15 bases left in between. The CDR3 is 14 amino acids. The germline gives CDR1 MGHRA, CDR2 YSYEKL. Here the CDR3 reads CASSQHPRGRGYTF. DNA of the CDR3: TGCGCCAGCAGCCAGCACCCCAGGGGACGTGGCTACACCTTC.

This clonotype was found many times. The rearrangement joins TRBV20-1 to TRBJ2-5, with D possibly TRBD2 on 6 matching bases. The germline V gene encodes CDR1 DFQATT and CDR2 SNEGSKA (reference sequence). The CDR3 spans 15 residues. Between the trimmed V and J ends, which lost 3 bases and 1 base, there was a span of 15 bases. DNA of the CDR3: TGCAGTGCTAGGGGGATGGGACTCCTCCAAGAGACCCAGTACTTC. It codes for CSARGMGLLQETQYF.

This clonotype was picked up many times. The chain combines TRBV20-1 with TRBJ2-3; a possible D gene is TRBD1 (5 bases). The CDR3 runs 14 residues. Germline V gene lookup returns CDR1 DFQATT and CDR2 SNEGSKA (reference sequence). V gave up 1 base and J gave up 6 bases, with 14 bases separating them. The CDR3 nucleotides read TGCAGTGCTAGAGCGCAGGGCCCCGCCGATACGCAGTATTTT. Residues: CSARAQGPADTQYF.

This clonotype was picked up many times. V usage is TRBV18 and J usage is TRBJ1-1; D is ambiguous. Trimming removed 2 bases at V and 0 bases at J, with 4 bases between. The CDR3 spans 13 residues. CDR1 is KGHSH, CDR2 LQKENI, per germline. In DNA, the CDR3 is TGTGCCAGCTCACCAGTATTGAACACTGAAGCTTTCTTT. Amino acid sequence: CASSPVLNTEAFF.

In its sample, this clonotype was seen many times. The chain recombines TRBV28 with TRBJ1-2; possible D gene TRBD1, 5 bases. V shed 5 bases and J shed 4 bases, with 17 bases lying between them. The CDR3 contains 15 residues. From germline, CDR1 is MDHEN and CDR2 SYDVKM. Written as DNA, the CDR3 is TGTGCCAGCAGTCCCCCGGGACCGACTACCTATGGCTACACCTTC. It translates to CASSPPGPTTYGYTF.

The rearrangement uses TRBV28 and TRBJ2-5, with 12 bases aligning to TRBD2. Germline V gene sequence: CDR1 MDHEN, CDR2 SYDVKM. This CDR3 is built from 17 residues. The V and J ends lost 4 bases and 4 bases, in that order; junction bases with no gene match: 10. As DNA, the CDR3 is TGTGCCAGCAGTTCGGAATCTAGCGGGAGGGCCCGAGAGACCCAGTACTTC. Translating gives CASSSESSGRARETQYF.